Below are 10 T cell receptor beta chains sequenced from a single sample in a study of vaccination and CD4 T cells after COVID-19. These receptors have no known antigen. Cultured CD4+ T cells had their DNA profiled by the Oncomine TCR Beta short-read assay. Once CD4+ T cells had been cultured, genomic DNA was extracted from them. MiXCR, applied by TCRdb to the PCR reads, yields one record per CDR3 protein. The table records roughly 9,500 distinct CDR3 sequences, 35% of them present only once. The sample's treatment: roughly ten-day PBMC culture with coronavirus spike peptide pools or control peptides (ViraFEST assay). The unexposed donor provided CD4+ T cells, which were taken before the COVID-19 pandemic (2011-2018). The sample taken for sequencing was CD4+ T cells from blood, cultured in vitro. Receptors were obtained from a human donor in good health.

The chain combines TRBV6-5 with TRBJ2-1; D may be TRBD2 (6 bases). With 2 bases removed from V and 5 bases from J, the gap between germline ends came to 10 bases. This CDR3 is 14 amino acids long. Germline V gives CDR1 MNHEY, CDR2 SVGAGI. In DNA, the CDR3 is TGTGCCAGCAGTTACAGGGGCGGGAACAATGAGCAGTTCTTC. Translated, it gives CASSYRGGNNEQFF.

The chain joins TRBV19 to TRBJ1-2, with D unclear. This CDR3 spans 12 amino acids. Per the germline V gene, CDR1 is LNHDA and CDR2 is SQIVND (reference sequence). Trimming left V 6 bases short and J 5 bases short, with 10 bases between. CDR3 in DNA: TGTGCCAGTAGGTCGCCGCCGTATGGCTACACCTTC. As protein: CASRSPPYGYTF.

The chain carries TRBV30 and TRBJ2-1, with TRBD2 identical over 8 bases. The J segment lost 6 bases and the V segment lost 0 bases, leaving 7 bases of the junction unmatched. From germline, CDR1 is GTSNPN and CDR2 SVGIG (reference sequence). The CDR3 has 15 residues. CDR3 sequence reads: CAWSVGSGIRNEQFF. The CDR3 DNA reads TGTGCCTGGAGTGTGGGTAGCGGGATTCGCAATGAGCAGTTCTTC.

This chain connects TRBV27 to TRBJ1-6; the D is unclear. The V gene lost 3 bases and the J gene lost 7 bases, with 10 bases spanning the gap. The CDR3 is 14 amino acids. Germline lookup yields CDR1 MNHEY and CDR2 SMNVEV (reference sequence). CDR3 protein: CASSFWADNSPLHF. The CDR3 nucleotides are TGTGCCAGCAGTTTCTGGGCAGACAATTCACCCCTCCACTTT.

This clonotype was counted between two and nine times. The J gene is TRBJ2-7, the V gene TRBV5-8; no firm D call. Trimming left V 0 bases short and J 1 base short, with 11 bases between. The germline V gene encodes CDR1 SGHTS and CDR2 YDEGEE. The CDR3 loop spans 15 amino acids. The DNA of the CDR3 is TGTGCCAGCAGCTTGGGGAATTCGCCTTCCTACGAGCAGTACTTC. It specifies CASSLGNSPSYEQYF.

The chain links TRBV27 to TRBJ1-3; TRBD1 is a possible D gene (5 bases). V lost 0 bases, J lost 0 bases, and 9 bases lay in between. The CDR3 runs to 16 residues. Germline CDR1 is MNHEY and CDR2 is SMNVEV (reference sequence). The DNA of the CDR3 is TGTGCCAGCAGTTTATCAGGACAACTCTCTGGAAACACCATATATTTT. Protein product: CASSLSGQLSGNTIYF.

The rearrangement joins TRBV20-1 to TRBJ1-5; 7 bases align to TRBD1. The CDR3 spans 12 residues. Per the germline V gene, CDR1 is DFQATT and CDR2 is SNEGSKA (reference sequence). Losses at the gene ends were 6 bases for V and 4 bases for J; bases not matched to a gene: 3. This CDR3 reads CSARQGNQPQHF. CDR3 nucleotide sequence: TGCAGTGCCCGACAGGGAAATCAGCCCCAGCATTTT.

The CDR3 nucleotides are TGTGCCAGTACGGACCCTGCCCGGCCCACTGAAGCTTTCTTT. Protein product: CASTDPARPTEAFF. The rearrangement joins TRBV19 to TRBJ1-1; D ambiguous. Germline CDR1 LNHDA, CDR2 SQIVND (reference sequence). The CDR3 totals 14 residues. V lost 7 bases and J 4 bases, leaving 16 bases between the germline ends.

The J gene is TRBJ2-1, the V gene TRBV10-3; D gene unclear. Germline-derived CDR1 and CDR2 are ENHRY and SYGVKD. This CDR3 comprises 11 residues. Deletions cut 4 bases from V and 7 bases from J, with 5 bases between. The CDR3 bases are TGTGCCATCAGTGCTCAAAATGAGCAGTTCTTC. Protein: CAISAQNEQFF.

The chain has TRBV28 and TRBJ2-7; no clear D gene. Trimming cost V 2 bases and J 9 bases, with 11 bases left between them. Germline V CDR1 and CDR2: MDHEN, SYDVKM. This CDR3 has 12 amino acids. DNA for the CDR3: TGTGCCAGCAGTTTAATTAAGGGCTCGCAGTACTTC. This gives the protein CASSLIKGSQYF.